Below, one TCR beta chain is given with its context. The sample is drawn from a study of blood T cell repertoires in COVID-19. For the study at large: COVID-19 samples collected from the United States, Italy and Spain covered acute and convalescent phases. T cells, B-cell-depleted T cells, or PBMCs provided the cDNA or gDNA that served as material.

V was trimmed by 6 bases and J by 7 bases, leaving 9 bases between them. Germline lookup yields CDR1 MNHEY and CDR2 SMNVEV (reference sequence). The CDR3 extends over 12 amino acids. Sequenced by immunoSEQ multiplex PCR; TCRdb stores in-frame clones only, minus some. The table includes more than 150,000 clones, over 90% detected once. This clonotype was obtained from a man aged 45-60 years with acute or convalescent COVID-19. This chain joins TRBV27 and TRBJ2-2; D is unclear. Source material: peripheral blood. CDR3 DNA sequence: TGTGCCAGCAGGACCTGGAGCGGGGAGCTGTTTTTT. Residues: CASRTWSGELFF.